These T cell receptor beta chains were read from a single sample in a study of T cell repertoires in cytomegalovirus infection. Each CDR3 protein gets one entry after TCRdb re-called the reads with MiXCR. The sample lists approximately 190,000 distinct CDR3 sequences, about 28% occurring once. Source material: PBMCs. The receptors come from a human donor in good health (CMV status not recorded). Some clones in this sample may be carry-over from other donors' samples. Both conserved end residues are part of each CDR3. A D gene is named only where the DNA matches it firmly.

V	J	D	CDR3
TRBV7-8	TRBJ1-5	NA	CANSPRVGRSNQPQHF
TRBV6-5	TRBJ2-7	TRBD1	CASSYSAQGDYEQYF
TRBV7-2	TRBJ1-1	TRBD1	CASSTQTGVRAFF
TRBV19	TRBJ2-2	NA	CASGNLNTGELFF
TRBV29-1	TRBJ2-2	NA	CSALKGDMGNTGELFF
TRBV7-3	TRBJ2-1	TRBD2	CASRSRGDSYNEQFF
TRBV5-1	TRBJ1-1	NA	CASSSDSKNTEAFF
TRBV11-2	TRBJ2-2	NA	CASSRSGGSIGELFF
TRBV7-8	TRBJ1-2	TRBD1	CASSSPGGLQGYTF
TRBV7-6	TRBJ1-1	TRBD1	CASSFGPGQGSTLNTEAFF
TRBV2	TRBJ1-1	NA	CASKLDKNTEAFF
TRBV7-9	TRBJ2-3	TRBD1	CASSVLETPGGKGTQYF
TRBV7-2	TRBJ2-7	TRBD2	CASSFSGGLTYEQYF
TRBV12-3/TRBV12-4	TRBJ1-2	TRBD1	CASSPRGQFYGYTF
TRBV15	TRBJ2-2	TRBD2	CATSRDWEGGELFF
TRBV6-2/TRBV6-3	TRBJ2-7	NA	CASSYLEGSYEQYF
TRBV6-2/TRBV6-3	TRBJ1-1	NA	CASSYSPPSSVLNTEAFF
TRBV9	TRBJ2-6	NA	CASSVEQGGTGANVLTF
TRBV4-1	TRBJ2-5	TRBD2	CASSQDQRGGQETQYF
TRBV7-2	TRBJ2-6	TRBD1	CASSLQGAGGANVLTF
TRBV7-9	TRBJ2-3	NA	CASSLGQITDTQYF
TRBV19	TRBJ1-2	NA	CASGWADYGYTF
TRBV7-4	TRBJ2-3	TRBD1	CASSLGGTGSDTQYF
TRBV19	TRBJ2-3	TRBD2	CASSGRLAGTTDTQYF
TRBV7-8	TRBJ2-1	NA	CASSPDRVQFF
TRBV6-2/TRBV6-3	TRBJ1-1	NA	CASRQHRGSNTEAFF
TRBV6-2/TRBV6-3	TRBJ1-1	NA	CASSYLGLNTEAFF
TRBV3-1	TRBJ1-2	TRBD1	CASSQDLGQDRYGYTF
TRBV7-6	TRBJ2-5	NA	CASSLSGYGETQYF
TRBV29-1	TRBJ2-2	NA	CSVAWTANTGELFF
TRBV7-8	TRBJ2-3	TRBD1	CASSLAGQGPNTQYF
TRBV29-1	TRBJ1-1	NA	CSVSGTYTEAFF
TRBV3-1	TRBJ1-2	NA	CASSPGASPGGYTF
TRBV7-2	TRBJ2-7	TRBD2	CASSQTSGGYYEQYF
TRBV29-1	TRBJ1-1	NA	CSVLQRGGLNTEAFF
TRBV6-5	TRBJ1-6	NA	CASSEDPRSNSPLHF
TRBV25-1	TRBJ1-4	NA	CASRPRVNEKLFF
TRBV6-5	TRBJ1-2	NA	CASSPTEPPDMSDDGYTF
TRBV12-3/TRBV12-4	TRBJ2-1	TRBD2	CASKPSGGIDEQFF
TRBV6-1	TRBJ1-5	NA	CASSTSGRQPQHF